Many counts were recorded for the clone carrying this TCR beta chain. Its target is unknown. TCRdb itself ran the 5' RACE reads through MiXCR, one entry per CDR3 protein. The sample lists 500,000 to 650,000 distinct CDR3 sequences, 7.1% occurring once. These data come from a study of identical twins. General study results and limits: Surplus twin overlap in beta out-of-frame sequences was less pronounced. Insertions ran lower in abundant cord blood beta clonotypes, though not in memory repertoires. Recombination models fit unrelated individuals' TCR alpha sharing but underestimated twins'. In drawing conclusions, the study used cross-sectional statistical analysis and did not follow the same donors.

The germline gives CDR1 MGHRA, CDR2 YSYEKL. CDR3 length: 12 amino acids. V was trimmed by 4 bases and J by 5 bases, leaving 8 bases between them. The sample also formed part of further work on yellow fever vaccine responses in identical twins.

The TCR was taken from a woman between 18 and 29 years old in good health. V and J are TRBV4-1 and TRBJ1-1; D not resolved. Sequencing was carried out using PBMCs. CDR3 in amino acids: CASSPPGTEAFF. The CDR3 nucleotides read TGCGCCAGCAGCCCCCCTGGGACTGAAGCTTTCTTT.